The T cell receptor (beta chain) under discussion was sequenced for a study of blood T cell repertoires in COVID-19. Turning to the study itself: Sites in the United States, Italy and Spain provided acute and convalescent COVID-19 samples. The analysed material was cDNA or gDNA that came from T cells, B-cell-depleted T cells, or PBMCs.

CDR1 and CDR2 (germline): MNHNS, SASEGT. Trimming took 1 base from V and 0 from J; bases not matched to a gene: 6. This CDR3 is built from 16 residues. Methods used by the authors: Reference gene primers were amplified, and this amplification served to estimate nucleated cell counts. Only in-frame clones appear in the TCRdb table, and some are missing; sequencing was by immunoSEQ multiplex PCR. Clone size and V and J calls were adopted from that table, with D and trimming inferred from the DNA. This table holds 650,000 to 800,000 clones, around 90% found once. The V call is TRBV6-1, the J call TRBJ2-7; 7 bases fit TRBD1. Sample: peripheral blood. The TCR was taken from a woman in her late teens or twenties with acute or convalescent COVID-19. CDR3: CASSEGGQVYSYEQYF. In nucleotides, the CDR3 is TGTGCCAGCAGTGAAGGAGGACAGGTCTACTCCTACGAGCAGTACTTC.